The 4 T cell receptor beta chains below all came from one sample that was sequenced in a study of shared clonotypes between healthy human individuals. Data came from immunoSEQ multiplex PCR; TCRdb stores just in-frame clones and leaves some out. The top ten clones hold around 1.7% of a sample with nearly 750,000 clones, 55% to 75% of them seen once. Sequencing was performed on memory CD4+ T cells sorted from blood. Documented subset: CD45RA-negative fraction. Every receptor here comes from a woman aged 30 to 39 in good health.

The CDR3 is CASSVGAQDEQFF. CDR3 DNA: TGTGCCAGTAGTGTCGGTGCTCAAGATGAGCAGTTCTTC. This chain uses TRBV19 with TRBJ2-1; D ambiguous. The CDR3 is 13 amino acids. V was pared by 5 bases and J by 8 bases, with 13 bases between. The germline CDR1 and CDR2 sequences are LNHDA and SQIVND (reference sequence).

This sequence joins TRBV2 and TRBJ1-1, with D unclear. CDR3 length: 12 amino acids. V shed 0 bases and J shed 7 bases, with 6 bases lying between them. CDR1 and CDR2 from the germline V gene are SNHLY and FYNNEI. The CDR3 sequence is CASSEAVFEAFF. In DNA form, the CDR3 reads TGTGCCAGCAGTGAAGCGGTTTTTGAAGCTTTCTTT.

This clone was observed once. This chain connects TRBV2 to TRBJ1-5; possibly TRBD1 for D (6 bases). Deletions cut 2 bases from V and 2 bases from J, with 7 bases between. This CDR3 comprises 14 residues. Germline-derived CDR1 and CDR2 are SNHLY and FYNNEI. The CDR3 region is CASSERTGNQPQHF. The CDR3 region has the DNA TGTGCCAGCAGTGAACGGACAGGCAATCAGCCCCAGCATTTT.

The rearrangement links TRBV6-5 to TRBJ2-2; TRBD1 is a possible D gene (5 bases). Germline-derived CDR1 and CDR2 are MNHEY and SVGAGI. The CDR3 covers 15 residues. Trimming left V 7 bases short and J 2 bases short, with 14 bases between. The CDR3 DNA sequence: TGTGCCAGCAACCTTACAGGAATAAACACCGGGGAGCTGTTTTTT. Its translation is CASNLTGINTGELFF.